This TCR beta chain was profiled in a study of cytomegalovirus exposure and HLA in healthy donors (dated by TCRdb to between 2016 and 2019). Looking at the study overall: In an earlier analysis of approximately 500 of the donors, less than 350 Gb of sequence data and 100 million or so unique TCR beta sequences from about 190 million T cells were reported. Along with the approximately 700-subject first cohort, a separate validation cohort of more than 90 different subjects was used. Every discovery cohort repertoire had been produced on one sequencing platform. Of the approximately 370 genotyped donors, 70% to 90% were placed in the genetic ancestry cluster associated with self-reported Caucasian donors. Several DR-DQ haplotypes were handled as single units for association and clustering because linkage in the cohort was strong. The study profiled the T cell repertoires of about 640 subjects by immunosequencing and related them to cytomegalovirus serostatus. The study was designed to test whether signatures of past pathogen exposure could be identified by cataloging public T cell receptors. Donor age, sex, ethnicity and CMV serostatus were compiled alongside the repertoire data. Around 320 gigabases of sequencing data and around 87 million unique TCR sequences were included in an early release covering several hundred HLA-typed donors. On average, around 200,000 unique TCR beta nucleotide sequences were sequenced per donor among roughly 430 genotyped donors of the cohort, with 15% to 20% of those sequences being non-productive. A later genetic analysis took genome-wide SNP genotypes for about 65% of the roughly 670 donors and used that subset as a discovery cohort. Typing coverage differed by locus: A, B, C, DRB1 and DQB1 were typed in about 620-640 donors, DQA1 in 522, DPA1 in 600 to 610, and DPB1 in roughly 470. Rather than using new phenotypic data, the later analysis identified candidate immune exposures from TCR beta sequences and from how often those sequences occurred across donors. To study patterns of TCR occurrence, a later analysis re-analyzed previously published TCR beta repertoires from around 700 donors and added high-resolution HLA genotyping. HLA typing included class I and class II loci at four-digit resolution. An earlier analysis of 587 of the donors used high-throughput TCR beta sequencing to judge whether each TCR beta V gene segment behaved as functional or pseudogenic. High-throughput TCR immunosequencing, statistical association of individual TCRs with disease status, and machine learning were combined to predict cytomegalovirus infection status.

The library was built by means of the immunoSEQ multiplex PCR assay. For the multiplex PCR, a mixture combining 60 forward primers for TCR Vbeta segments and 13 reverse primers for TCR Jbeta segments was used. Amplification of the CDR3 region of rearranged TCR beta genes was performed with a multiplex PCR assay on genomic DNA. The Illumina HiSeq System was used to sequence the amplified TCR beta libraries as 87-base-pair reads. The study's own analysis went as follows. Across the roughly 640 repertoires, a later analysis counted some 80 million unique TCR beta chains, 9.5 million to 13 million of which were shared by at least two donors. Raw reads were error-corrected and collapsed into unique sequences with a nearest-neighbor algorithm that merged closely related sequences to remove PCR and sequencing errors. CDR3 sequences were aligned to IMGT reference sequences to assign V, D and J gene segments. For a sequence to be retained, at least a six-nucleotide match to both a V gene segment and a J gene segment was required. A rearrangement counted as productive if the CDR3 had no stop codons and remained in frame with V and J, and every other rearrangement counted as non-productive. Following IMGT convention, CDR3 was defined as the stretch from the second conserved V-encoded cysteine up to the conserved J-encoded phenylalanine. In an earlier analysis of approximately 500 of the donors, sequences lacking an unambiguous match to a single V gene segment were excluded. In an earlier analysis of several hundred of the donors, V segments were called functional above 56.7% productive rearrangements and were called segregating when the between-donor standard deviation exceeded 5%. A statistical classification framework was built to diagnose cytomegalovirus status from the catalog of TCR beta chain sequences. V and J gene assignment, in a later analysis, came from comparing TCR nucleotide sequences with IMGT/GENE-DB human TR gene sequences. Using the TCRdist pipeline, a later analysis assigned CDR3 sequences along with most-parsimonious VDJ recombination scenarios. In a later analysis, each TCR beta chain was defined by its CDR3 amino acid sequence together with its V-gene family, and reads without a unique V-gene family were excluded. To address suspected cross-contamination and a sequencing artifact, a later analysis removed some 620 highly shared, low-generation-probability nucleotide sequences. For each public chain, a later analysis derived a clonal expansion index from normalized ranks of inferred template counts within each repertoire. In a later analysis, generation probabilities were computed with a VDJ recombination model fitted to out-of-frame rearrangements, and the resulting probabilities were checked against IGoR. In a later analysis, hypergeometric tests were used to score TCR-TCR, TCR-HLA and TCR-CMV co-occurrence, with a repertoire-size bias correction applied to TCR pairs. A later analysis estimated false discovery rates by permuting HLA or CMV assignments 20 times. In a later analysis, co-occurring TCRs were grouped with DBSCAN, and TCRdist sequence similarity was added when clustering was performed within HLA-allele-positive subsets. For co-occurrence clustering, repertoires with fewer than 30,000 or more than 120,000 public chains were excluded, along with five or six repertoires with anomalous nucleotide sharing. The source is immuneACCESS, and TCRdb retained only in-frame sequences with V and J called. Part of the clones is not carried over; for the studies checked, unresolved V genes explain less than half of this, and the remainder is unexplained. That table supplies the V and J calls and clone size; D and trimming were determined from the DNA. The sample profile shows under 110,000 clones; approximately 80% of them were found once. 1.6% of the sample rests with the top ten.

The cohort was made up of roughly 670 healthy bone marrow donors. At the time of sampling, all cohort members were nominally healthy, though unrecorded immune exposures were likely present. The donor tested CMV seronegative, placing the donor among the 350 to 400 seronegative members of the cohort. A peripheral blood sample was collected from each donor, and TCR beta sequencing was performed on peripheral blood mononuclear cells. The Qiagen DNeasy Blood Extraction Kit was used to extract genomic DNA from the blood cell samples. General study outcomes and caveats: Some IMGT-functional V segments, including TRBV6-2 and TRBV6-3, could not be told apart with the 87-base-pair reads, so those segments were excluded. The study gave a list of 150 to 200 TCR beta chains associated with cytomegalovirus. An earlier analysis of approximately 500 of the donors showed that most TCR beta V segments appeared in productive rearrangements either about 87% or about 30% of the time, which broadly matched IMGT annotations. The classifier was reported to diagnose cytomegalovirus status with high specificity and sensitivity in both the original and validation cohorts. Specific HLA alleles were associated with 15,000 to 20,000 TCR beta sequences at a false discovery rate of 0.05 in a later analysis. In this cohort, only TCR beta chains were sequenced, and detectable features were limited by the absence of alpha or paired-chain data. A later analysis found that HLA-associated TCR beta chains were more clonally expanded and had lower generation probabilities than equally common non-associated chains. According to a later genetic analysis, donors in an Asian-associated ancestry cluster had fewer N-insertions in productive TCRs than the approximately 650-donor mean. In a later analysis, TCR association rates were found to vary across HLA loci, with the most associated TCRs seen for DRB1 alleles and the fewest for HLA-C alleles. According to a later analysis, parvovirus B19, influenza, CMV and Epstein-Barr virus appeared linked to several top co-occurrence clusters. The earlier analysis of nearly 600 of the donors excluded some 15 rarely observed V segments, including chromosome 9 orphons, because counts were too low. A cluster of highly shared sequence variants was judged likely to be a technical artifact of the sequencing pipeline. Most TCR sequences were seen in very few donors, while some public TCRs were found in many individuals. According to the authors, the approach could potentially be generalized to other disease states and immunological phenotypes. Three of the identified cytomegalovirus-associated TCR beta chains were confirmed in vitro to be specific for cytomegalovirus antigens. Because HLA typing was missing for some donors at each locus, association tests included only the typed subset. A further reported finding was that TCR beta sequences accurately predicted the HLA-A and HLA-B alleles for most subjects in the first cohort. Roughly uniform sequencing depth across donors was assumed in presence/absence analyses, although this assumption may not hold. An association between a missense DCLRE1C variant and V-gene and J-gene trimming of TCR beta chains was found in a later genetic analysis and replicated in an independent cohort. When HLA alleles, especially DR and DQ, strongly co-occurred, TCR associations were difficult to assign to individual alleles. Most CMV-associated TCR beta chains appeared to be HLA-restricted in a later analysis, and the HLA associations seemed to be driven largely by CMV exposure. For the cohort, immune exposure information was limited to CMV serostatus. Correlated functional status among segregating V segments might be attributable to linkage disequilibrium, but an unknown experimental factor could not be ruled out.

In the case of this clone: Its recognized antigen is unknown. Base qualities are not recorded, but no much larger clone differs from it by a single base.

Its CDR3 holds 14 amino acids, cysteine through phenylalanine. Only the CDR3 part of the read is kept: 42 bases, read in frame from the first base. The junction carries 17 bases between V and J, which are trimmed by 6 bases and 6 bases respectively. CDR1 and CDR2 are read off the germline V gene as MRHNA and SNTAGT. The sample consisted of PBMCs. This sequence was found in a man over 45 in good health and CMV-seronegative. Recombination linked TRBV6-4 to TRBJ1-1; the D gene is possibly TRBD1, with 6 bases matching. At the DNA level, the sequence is TGTGCCAGCAGCCAGGAAACAGGGCGCGCTGAAGCTTTCTTT. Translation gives CASSQETGRAEAFF.